This TCR beta chain was sequenced for a study of blood T cell repertoires in COVID-19. Overall study context: COVID-19 samples from acute and convalescent phases originated in the United States, Italy and Spain. PBMCs, B-cell-depleted T cells, or T cells provided the cDNA or gDNA that made up the material.

Germline V gives CDR1 DFQATT, CDR2 SNEGSKA (reference sequence). The CDR3 length is 14 residues. V dropped 6 bases and J dropped 5 bases, with 19 bases sitting between them. As originally analysed: Nucleated cell number was recorded as an estimate derived from reference gene primer amplification. Profiling relied on immunoSEQ multiplex PCR, and the TCRdb table lists in-frame clones only, not all of them. That table supplies the V and J calls and clone size; D and trimming were determined from the DNA. The table has 130,000 to 150,000 clones, approximately 88% seen once. This sequence originates from a human donor in a cohort sampled during active COVID-19. The chain uses TRBV20-1 and TRBJ2-5; a weak D match, TRBD1 (5 bases). The specimen sequenced was peripheral blood. The CDR3 reads CSASPGSVGETQYF. In nucleotides, the CDR3 is TGCAGTGCCAGTCCAGGGTCAGTCGGGGAGACCCAGTACTTC.